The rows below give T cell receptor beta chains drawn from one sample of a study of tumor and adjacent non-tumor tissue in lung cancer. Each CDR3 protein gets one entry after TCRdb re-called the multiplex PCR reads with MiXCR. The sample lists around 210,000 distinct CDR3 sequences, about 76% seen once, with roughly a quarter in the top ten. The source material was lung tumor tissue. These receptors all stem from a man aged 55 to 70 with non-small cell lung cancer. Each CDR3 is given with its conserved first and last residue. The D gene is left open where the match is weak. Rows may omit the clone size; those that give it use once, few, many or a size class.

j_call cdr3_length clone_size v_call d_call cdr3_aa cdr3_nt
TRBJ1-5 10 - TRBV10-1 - CANSDQPQHF TGCGCCAACAGTGATCAGCCCCAGCATTTT
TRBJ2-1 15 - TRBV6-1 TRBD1 CASSPGQGPFNEQFF TGTGCCAGCAGTCCGGGACAGGGGCCCTTCAATGAGCAGTTCTTT
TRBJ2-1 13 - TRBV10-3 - CAISYEVGRVQFF TGTGCCATCAGTTATGAGGTCGGGCGTGTGCAGTTCTTC
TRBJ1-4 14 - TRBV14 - CAISQGRAGAGLSF TGTGCCATCAGCCAAGGCAGGGCAGGGGCCGGACTGTCTTTT
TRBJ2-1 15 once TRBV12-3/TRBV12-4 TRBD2 CASSLLAGRFNEQFF TGTGCCAGCAGTTTACTAGCGGGAAGGTTCAATGAGCAGTTCTTC
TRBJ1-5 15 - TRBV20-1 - CSASPWGRGNQPQHF TGCAGTGCCAGCCCATGGGGCAGGGGCAATCAGCCCCAGCATTTT
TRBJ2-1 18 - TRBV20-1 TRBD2 CSAKTSGNSGVPYNEQFF TGCAGTGCTAAGACTAGCGGGAACTCCGGAGTACCATACAATGAGCAGTTCTTC
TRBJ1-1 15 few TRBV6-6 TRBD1 CANSPGTAWNTEAFF TGTGCCAATAGTCCCGGGACAGCGTGGAACACTGAAGCTTTCTTT
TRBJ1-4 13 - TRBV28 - CASSLNRVGKLFF TGTGCCAGCAGTCTAAACAGGGTGGGAAAACTGTTTTTT
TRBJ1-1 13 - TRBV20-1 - CSARGRVGTQAFF TGCAGTGCTAGGGGTAGGGTGGGCACTCAAGCTTTCTTT
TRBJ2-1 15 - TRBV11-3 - CPSSSTGTRGNGQFF TGTCCCAGCAGCTCGACCGGGACTCGCGGGAATGGGCAGTTCTTC
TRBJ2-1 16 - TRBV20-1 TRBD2 CSTIFDEAGVDNEQFF TGCAGCACTATATTCGATGAAGCGGGAGTCGACAATGAGCAGTTCTTC
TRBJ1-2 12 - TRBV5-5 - CANSLSGGDYTF TGTGCCAACAGCTTGTCCGGGGGTGACTACACCTTC
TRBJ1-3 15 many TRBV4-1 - CASSQDGDSGNTIYF TGCGCCAGCAGCCAAGACGGTGACTCTGGAAACACCATATATTTT
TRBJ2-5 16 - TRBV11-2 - CSSSSTMWGPNETQYF TGTTCCAGCAGCTCCACAATGTGGGGGCCAAATGAGACCCAGTACTTC
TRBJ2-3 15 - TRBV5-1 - CASSRGGQVTDTQYF TGCGCCAGCAGCCGGGGGGGACAGGTCACAGATACGCAGTATTTT
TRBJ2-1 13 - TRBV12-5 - CASGLRGTDEQFF TGTGCTAGTGGTTTGCGGGGTACCGATGAGCAGTTCTTC
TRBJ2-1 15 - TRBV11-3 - CASSLERKGRDEQFF TGTGCCAGCAGTTTAGAGCGGAAGGGCCGGGATGAGCAGTTCTTC
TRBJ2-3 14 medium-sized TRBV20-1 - CSASPDSGTDTQYF TGCAGTGCTAGCCCGGATTCAGGCACAGATACGCAGTATTTT
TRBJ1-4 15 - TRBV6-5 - CASSYSRREKKKLFF TGTGCCAGCAGTTACTCTAGACGGGAAAAAAAAAAACTGTTTTTT
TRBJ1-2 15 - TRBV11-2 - CDSSLQQGGGYGYTF TGTGACAGCAGCTTACAGCAGGGCGGTGGCTATGGCTACACCTTC
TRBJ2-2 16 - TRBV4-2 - CASCQDLRANTGELFF TGTGCCAGCTGCCAAGATCTGAGGGCCAATACCGGGGAGCTGTTTTTT
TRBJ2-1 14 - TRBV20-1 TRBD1 CSVRVQGAWDEQFF TGCAGTGTTAGAGTACAGGGGGCTTGGGATGAGCAGTTCTTC
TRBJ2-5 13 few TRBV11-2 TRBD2 CASTQRGLETQNF TGTGCTAGCACGCAGCGGGGGTTAGAGACCCAAAACTTC
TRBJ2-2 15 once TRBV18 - CASSPGYQSTGELFF TGTGCCAGCTCACCAGGTTATCAGTCCACCGGGGAGCTGTTTTTT
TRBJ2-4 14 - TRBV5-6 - CASSPRSTKNIQYF TGTGCCAGCTCCCCTCGGAGTACCAAAAACATTCAGTACTTC
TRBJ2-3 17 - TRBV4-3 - CASSQVMSGASTDTQFF TGCGCCAGCAGCCAAGTAATGAGCGGAGCTAGCACAGATACTCAGTTTTTT
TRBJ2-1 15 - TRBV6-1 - CASCEVQGPYNEQFF TGTGCCAGCTGTGAAGTACAGGGACCCTACAATGAGCAGTTCTTC
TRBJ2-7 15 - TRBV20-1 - CSARGLFRPSHEQYF TGCAGTGCTAGAGGGCTCTTCAGGCCCTCCCACGAGCAATACTTC
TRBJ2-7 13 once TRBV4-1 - CASSQGGYYEQYF TGCGCCAGCAGCCAAGGAGGATACTACGAGCAGTACTTC
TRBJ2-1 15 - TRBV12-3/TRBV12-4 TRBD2 CASGLALAGINEQFF TGTGCCAGCGGTTTAGCTCTAGCGGGAATCAATGAGCAGTTCTTC
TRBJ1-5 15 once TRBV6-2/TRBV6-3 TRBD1 CASSLTGGPDQPQQF TGTGCCAGCAGCCTTACAGGGGGCCCCGATCAGCCCCAGCAATTT
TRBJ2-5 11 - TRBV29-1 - CSVESGLSQYF TGCAGCGTTGAATCAGGGTTGAGCCAATACTTC
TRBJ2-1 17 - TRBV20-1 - CNARGGLASRSYNEQFF TGCAATGCTAGAGGTGGATTAGCGTCCCGCTCCTACAATGAGCAGTTCTTC
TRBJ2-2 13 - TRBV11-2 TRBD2 CANSLVQGGKLFF TGTGCCAACAGCTTAGTTCAGGGAGGGAAGCTGTTTTTT
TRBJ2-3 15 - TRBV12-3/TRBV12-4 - CANSLADSPIDTQYF TGTGCCAACAGTTTAGCGGACTCCCCCATAGATACGCAGTATTTT
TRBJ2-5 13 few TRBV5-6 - CASSLALQETQYF TGTGCCAGCAGCTTGGCTCTGCAAGAGACCCAGTACTTC
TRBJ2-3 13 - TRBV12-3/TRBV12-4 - CAGNPSGADTQYF TGTGCCGGCAATCCCTCTGGTGCGGATACGCAGTATTTT
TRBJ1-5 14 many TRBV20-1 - CSANAGAPNQPQHF TGCAGTGCTAACGCAGGGGCCCCCAATCAGCCCCAGCATTTT
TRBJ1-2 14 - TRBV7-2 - CASRLGARGNGYTF TGTGCCAGCAGACTCGGGGCCCGGGGTAATGGCTACACCTTC
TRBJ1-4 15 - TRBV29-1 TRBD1 CSVDGLGQGGEKLFF TGCAGCGTTGACGGTTTGGGACAGGGAGGTGAAAAACTGTTTTTT
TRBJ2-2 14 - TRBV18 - CASSPQDRVGELFF TGTGCCAGCTCACCACAGGATCGTGTCGGGGAGCTGTTTTTT
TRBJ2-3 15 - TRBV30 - CAWTGLASETDTRYF TGTGCCTGGACGGGTCTGGCGTCGGAAACAGATACGCGGTATTTT
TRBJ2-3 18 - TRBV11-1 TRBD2 CANSRGLAGGMTTDTQYF TGTGCCAACAGCCGAGGACTAGCGGGGGGGATGACGACAGATACGCAGTATTTT
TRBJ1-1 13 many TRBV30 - CACRTTTNTEAFF TGTGCCTGCAGGACGACTACGAACACTGAAGCTTTCTTT
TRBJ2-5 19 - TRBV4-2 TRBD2 CASSQEETSGSSYPETQYF TGTGCCAGCAGCCAAGAAGAGACTAGCGGGAGTTCTTATCCTGAGACCCAGTACTTC
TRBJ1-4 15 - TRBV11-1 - CARSPRRKASEKLFF TGCGCCAGGAGCCCTCGTCGGAAGGCATCTGAAAAACTGTTTTTT
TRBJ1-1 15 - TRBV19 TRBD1 CASSFRAGGGTEAFF TGTGCCAGTAGTTTTCGAGCAGGGGGAGGCACTGAAGCTTTCTTT
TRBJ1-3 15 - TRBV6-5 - CASSYGGRSGNTIYF TGTGCCAGCAGTTACGGGGGGAGATCTGGAAACACCATATATTTT
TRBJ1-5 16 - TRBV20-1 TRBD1 CSARDAGQGTNQLQHF TGCAGTGCTAGAGATGCAGGACAGGGGACGAATCAGCTCCAGCATTTT
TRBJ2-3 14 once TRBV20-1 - CSARVQPSADTQYF TGCAGTGCTAGAGTACAGCCGAGCGCAGATACGCAGTATTTT
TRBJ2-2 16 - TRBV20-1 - CSAPNTCREDTGELFF TGCAGTGCTCCGAACACATGCAGGGAGGACACCGGGGAGCTGTTTTTT